This is a list of T cell receptor beta chains from one sample in a study of blood T cell repertoires in COVID-19. Clones were read by immunoSEQ multiplex PCR, and TCRdb kept only the in-frame ones, dropping some. The profile covers some 200,000 clones, with 90% appearing a single time and around 0.5% taken by the ten largest. The sequenced sample was peripheral blood. The receptors originated from a middle-aged man with acute or convalescent COVID-19. CDR3s include the opening cysteine and the closing phenylalanine or tryptophan. The size of a clone is reported for some rows only, either as once, few or many, or as a class for expanded clones.

v_gene: TRBV6-6
j_gene: TRBJ1-2
abundance: -
CDR3aa: CASSYSGQGLNYGYTF

v_gene: TRBV11-2
j_gene: TRBJ1-5
abundance: -
CDR3aa: CASSGQGVGPQHF

v_gene: TRBV7-3
j_gene: TRBJ2-5
abundance: once
CDR3aa: CASSLTLAGGETQYF

v_gene: TRBV2
j_gene: TRBJ1-5
abundance: -
CDR3aa: CASSGTGEANQPQHF

v_gene: TRBV19
j_gene: TRBJ2-1
abundance: -
CDR3aa: CASSILAGTRYNEQFF

v_gene: TRBV6-6
j_gene: TRBJ2-2
abundance: few
CDR3aa: CASSLQGYTGELFF

v_gene: TRBV3-1/TRBV3-2
j_gene: TRBJ2-1
abundance: -
CDR3aa: CASSKGLAGEYNEQFF

v_gene: TRBV6-5
j_gene: TRBJ2-7
abundance: -
CDR3aa: CASTRTAGLSYEQYF

v_gene: TRBV11-1
j_gene: TRBJ1-2
abundance: -
CDR3aa: CASSFVPTGAEGGYTF

v_gene: TRBV5-1
j_gene: TRBJ2-1
abundance: -
CDR3aa: CASSFTSGRALVEQFF

v_gene: TRBV28
j_gene: TRBJ2-5
abundance: -
CDR3aa: CASSSGQGFQETQYF

v_gene: TRBV27
j_gene: TRBJ1-5
abundance: -
CDR3aa: CASSLLGQGANQPQHF

v_gene: TRBV7-9
j_gene: TRBJ2-1
abundance: -
CDR3aa: CASRPGVVWNEQFF

v_gene: TRBV30
j_gene: TRBJ1-6
abundance: -
CDR3aa: CAWRGKTGTVNSPLHF

v_gene: TRBV28
j_gene: TRBJ1-5
abundance: -
CDR3aa: CASSLGGLSNQPQHF

v_gene: TRBV6-6
j_gene: TRBJ1-1
abundance: -
CDR3aa: CASSRDKNTEAFF

v_gene: TRBV7-9
j_gene: TRBJ2-1
abundance: -
CDR3aa: CASSLVGRGSGEQFF

v_gene: TRBV7-2
j_gene: TRBJ2-1
abundance: -
CDR3aa: CASSSRTSGYNEQFF

v_gene: TRBV10-3
j_gene: TRBJ2-3
abundance: -
CDR3aa: CAISLSRTSTDTQYF

v_gene: TRBV27
j_gene: TRBJ2-1
abundance: -
CDR3aa: CASSLGSVYNEQFF

v_gene: TRBV10-3
j_gene: TRBJ1-6
abundance: few
CDR3aa: CAISESRENSPLHF

v_gene: TRBV10-3
j_gene: TRBJ2-3
abundance: -
CDR3aa: CAISARGLDTQYF

v_gene: TRBV19
j_gene: TRBJ1-5
abundance: -
CDR3aa: CASSIDRGYQPQHF

v_gene: TRBV13
j_gene: TRBJ2-3
abundance: -
CDR3aa: CASSPPGLAGSDTQYF

v_gene: TRBV5-1
j_gene: TRBJ2-5
abundance: -
CDR3aa: CASSSQGFWGQETQYF

v_gene: TRBV6-5
j_gene: TRBJ2-2
abundance: -
CDR3aa: CATATGDTGELFF

v_gene: TRBV14
j_gene: TRBJ2-7
abundance: -
CDR3aa: CASSLVLGGSEQYF

v_gene: TRBV12-3/TRBV12-4
j_gene: TRBJ2-7
abundance: -
CDR3aa: CASSLRQGYEQYF

v_gene: TRBV27
j_gene: TRBJ2-7
abundance: -
CDR3aa: CASSPPGTSGIYEQYF

v_gene: TRBV30
j_gene: TRBJ1-5
abundance: -
CDR3aa: CAWSGTVNQPQHF

v_gene: TRBV9
j_gene: TRBJ1-2
abundance: -
CDR3aa: CASSPRTGGNYGYTF

v_gene: TRBV7-9
j_gene: TRBJ1-4
abundance: -
CDR3aa: CASSLGAGGQTNEKLFF

v_gene: TRBV2
j_gene: TRBJ2-7
abundance: -
CDR3aa: CASGFRSSYEQYF

v_gene: TRBV21-1
j_gene: TRBJ2-2
abundance: -
CDR3aa: CAKNRTRDTGELFF

v_gene: TRBV5-6
j_gene: TRBJ1-2
abundance: -
CDR3aa: CASSPNRGLYGYTF

v_gene: TRBV9
j_gene: TRBJ1-3
abundance: -
CDR3aa: CASSVTSDSGNTIYF

v_gene: TRBV19
j_gene: TRBJ2-2
abundance: once
CDR3aa: CASSPFRAPNTGELFF

v_gene: TRBV7-3
j_gene: TRBJ2-6
abundance: -
CDR3aa: CASSSQLSGANVLTF

v_gene: TRBV28
j_gene: TRBJ1-5
abundance: -
CDR3aa: CASSKSGQGRGQPQHF

v_gene: TRBV28
j_gene: TRBJ1-2
abundance: -
CDR3aa: CASSQTDYYGYTF

v_gene: TRBV19
j_gene: TRBJ2-3
abundance: once
CDR3aa: CASSMGGGTDTQYF

v_gene: TRBV30
j_gene: TRBJ2-5
abundance: -
CDR3aa: CAWSGLSGSQETQYF

v_gene: TRBV3-1/TRBV3-2
j_gene: TRBJ2-1
abundance: -
CDR3aa: CASSQAGAGSSYNEQFF

v_gene: TRBV6-4
j_gene: TRBJ1-5
abundance: -
CDR3aa: CASRGNRSDNQPQHF

v_gene: TRBV6-5
j_gene: TRBJ1-2
abundance: -
CDR3aa: CASSHRGNTYGYTF

v_gene: TRBV4-3
j_gene: TRBJ1-2
abundance: few
CDR3aa: CASSLQVGDGYTF

v_gene: TRBV28
j_gene: TRBJ2-7
abundance: -
CDR3aa: CASSLRSGGLYEQYF

v_gene: TRBV29-1
j_gene: TRBJ2-7
abundance: -
CDR3aa: CSVVGWDRGYEQYF

v_gene: TRBV25-1
j_gene: TRBJ2-2
abundance: -
CDR3aa: CASSAPGQGSGELFF

v_gene: TRBV19
j_gene: TRBJ2-3
abundance: -
CDR3aa: CASRQRGRTDTQYF

v_gene: TRBV7-8
j_gene: TRBJ1-1
abundance: -
CDR3aa: CASSPPPGLNTEAFF

v_gene: TRBV30
j_gene: TRBJ1-2
abundance: once
CDR3aa: CAWSGGQGYGYTF

v_gene: TRBV6-2/TRBV6-3
j_gene: TRBJ2-5
abundance: -
CDR3aa: CASSYRYSKTCQETQYF

v_gene: TRBV30
j_gene: TRBJ2-7
abundance: -
CDR3aa: CAWSVTGGYEQYF

v_gene: TRBV2
j_gene: TRBJ2-7
abundance: once
CDR3aa: CASWTRDRGSALGYEQYF

v_gene: TRBV10-3
j_gene: TRBJ1-2
abundance: -
CDR3aa: CAISGVPGSNYGYTF

v_gene: TRBV3-1/TRBV3-2
j_gene: TRBJ2-3
abundance: -
CDR3aa: CASSQVAQGTDTQYF

v_gene: TRBV9
j_gene: TRBJ2-5
abundance: -
CDR3aa: CASSVGVVPSETQYF

v_gene: TRBV27
j_gene: TRBJ2-1
abundance: few
CDR3aa: CASSLGFSSYNEQFF